The 23 T cell receptor beta chains reported below all come from one sample, sequenced in a study of blood T cell repertoires in COVID-19. Using immunoSEQ multiplex PCR, the repertoire was profiled, and TCRdb retains in-frame clones only, with some absent. The sample has about 160,000 clones, 90% seen once. Material: peripheral blood. Receptor source: a man aged 50 or older with acute or convalescent COVID-19.

The chain joins TRBV7-2 to TRBJ2-1, with D maybe TRBD2 (5 bases). There are 14 residues in the CDR3. Germline CDR1 reads SGHTA; CDR2 reads FQGNSA. Trimming left V 1 base short and J 15 bases short, with 19 bases between. This CDR3 is CASSLGMGGPRGFF. The CDR3 region has the DNA TGTGCCAGCAGCTTAGGGATGGGCGGGCCTAGAGGGTTCTTC.

This clone was recorded a few times. The chain is built from TRBV3-1 (or the pseudogene TRBV3-2) and TRBJ1-2; D unclear. The V end lost 1 base, the J end lost 2 bases, and 14 bases lay between the germline ends. CDR1 and CDR2 from the germline V gene are LGHDT and YNNKEL (reference sequence). This CDR3 is built from 16 residues. CDR3 coding DNA: TGTGCCAGCAGCCAAGGGGTTGGGCAGCCGAACTATGGCTACACCTTC. As protein: CASSQGVGQPNYGYTF.

The rearrangement joins TRBV2 to TRBJ2-7; D is perhaps TRBD2 (6 bases). Between the trimmed V and J ends, which lost 4 bases and 1 base, there was a span of 8 bases. The CDR3 loop spans 13 amino acids. Germline V lookup: CDR1 SNHLY, CDR2 FYNNEI. The CDR3 sequence is CASSGGLSYEQYF. The CDR3 nucleotides are TGTGCCAGCAGTGGGGGACTTTCCTACGAGCAGTACTTC.

In regard to this clone: Other nucleotide sequences from this sample produce the same CDR3. The chain combines TRBV28 with TRBJ1-2, with 7 bases that match TRBD1. Germline CDR1 and CDR2: MDHEN and SYDVKM. The J segment lost 2 bases and the V segment lost 5 bases, leaving 2 bases of the junction unmatched. The CDR3 sequence is 13 residues long. CDR3 sequence: CASSPGGNYGYTF. Here the CDR3 DNA reads TGTGCCAGCAGTCCAGGGGGAAACTATGGCTACACCTTC.

The chain employs TRBV2 and TRBJ2-1; D is possibly TRBD1 (5 bases). The V end was cut by 8 bases, the J end by 9 bases, with 17 bases between. Germline V gives CDR1 SNHLY, CDR2 FYNNEI. The CDR3 loop spans 13 amino acids. CDR3: CASRQVPRGEQFF. CDR3 DNA sequence: TGTGCCAGCCGGCAGGTCCCAAGGGGTGAGCAGTTCTTC.

This clone was seen once. Distinct nucleotide sequences in the sample also encode this CDR3. This chain links TRBV27 with TRBJ1-6, with 8 bases that match TRBD1. This CDR3 is built from 14 residues. Germline CDR1 is MNHEY and CDR2 is SMNVEV (reference sequence). J was trimmed by 7 bases and V by 6 bases; bases with no gene match: 5. This CDR3 reads CASSQGAGNSPLHF. The CDR3 coding sequence is TGTGCCAGCAGCCAGGGGGCAGGGAATTCACCCCTCCACTTT.

In its sample, this clone was seen a few times. The rearrangement joins TRBV28 to TRBJ1-2, with 9 bases aligning to TRBD1. From germline, CDR1 is MDHEN and CDR2 SYDVKM. With 6 bases clipped from V and 4 bases from J, the junction kept 9 bases outside the gene matches. The CDR3 is 15 residues long. The CDR3 DNA reads TGTGCCAGCAGCTCACAGGGGGCGGGGTTCTATGGCTACACCTTC. It is translated as CASSSQGAGFYGYTF.

Only a few counts were recorded for this clone. The CDR3 DNA is TGTGCCAGCAGCTTAGCATTGGACAGTTATCAGCCCCAGCATTTT. Translated: CASSLALDSYQPQHF. This chain uses TRBV7-2 with TRBJ1-5, with D possibly matching TRBD1 (6 bases). Trimming shortened V by 0 bases and J by 5 bases, and 11 bases separated the two germline ends. This CDR3 has 15 amino acids. Germline values: CDR1 SGHTA, CDR2 FQGNSA.

The chain couples TRBV6-6 to TRBJ1-6, with 8 bases matching TRBD1. This CDR3 contains 16 residues. The junction had 7 bases not matched to a gene; V was cut back by 2 bases and J by 7 bases. CDR1 is MNHNY, CDR2 SVGAGI, per germline (reference sequence). CDR3 bases: TGTGCCAGCAGTTACGGCAGGGGGCCCCTAAATTCACCCCTCCACTTT. This codes for CASSYGRGPLNSPLHF.

The chain uses TRBV28 and TRBJ1-6, with 11 positions matching TRBD1. CDR3 length: 15 amino acids. The germline gives CDR1 MDHEN, CDR2 SYDVKM. Trimming removed 7 bases from V and 10 bases from J; junction bases left unmatched: 9. As DNA, the CDR3 is TGTGCCAGCACCCTAGGGACAGGGGGTTTGTCACCCCTCCACTTT. It specifies CASTLGTGGLSPLHF.

This chain connects TRBV27 to TRBJ1-6; maybe TRBD1 (6 bases). The CDR3 length is 15 residues. Germline V gene data show CDR1 as MNHEY and CDR2 as SMNVEV (reference sequence). Trimming removed 2 bases at V and 9 bases at J, with 14 bases between. The CDR3 loop reads CASSLKTGFGSPLHF. DNA for the CDR3: TGTGCCAGCAGTTTAAAAACAGGGTTCGGTTCACCCCTCCACTTT.

V gene TRBV2 combines with J gene TRBJ2-1; 8 nucleotides match TRBD1. Germline-derived CDR1 and CDR2 are SNHLY and FYNNEI. V shed 5 bases, J shed 4 bases, and the junction held 7 bases outside the gene matches. The CDR3 consists of 15 residues. CDR3 DNA sequence: TGTGCCAGCAGTAAAGGACAGGGAGAATACAATGAGCAGTTCTTC. This gives the protein CASSKGQGEYNEQFF. The variable domain in full, completed from reference TRBV2 and TRBJ2-1, reads EPEVTQTPSHQVTQMGQEVILRCVPISNHLYFYWYRQILGQKVEFLVSFYNNEISEKSEIFDDQFSVERPDGSNFTLKIRSTKLEDSAMYFCASSKGQGEYNEQFFGPGTRLTVL.

The V and J genes are TRBV28 and TRBJ1-2, with 9 bases lining up with TRBD1. Germline-derived CDR1 and CDR2 are MDHEN and SYDVKM. V was clipped by 6 bases and J by 4 bases; unmatched bases: 3. CDR3 size: 13 residues. The CDR3 DNA reads as TGTGCCAGCAGGGTGACAGGGGGCTATGGCTACACCTTC. This codes for CASRVTGGYGYTF.

The chain recombines TRBV7-2 with TRBJ2-7; a weak D match, TRBD2 (5 bases). Germline V lookup: CDR1 SGHTA, CDR2 FQGNSA. V lost 1 base and J 2 bases, leaving 12 bases between the germline ends. CDR3 length: 15 amino acids. Here the CDR3 DNA reads TGTGCCAGCAGCTTAGTTCTAGCAGTTGCCTACGAGCAGTACTTC. Amino acid sequence: CASSLVLAVAYEQYF.

The rearrangement links TRBV6-4 to TRBJ2-1; D possibly corresponds to TRBD2 (5 bases). The CDR3 extends over 16 amino acids. Trimming took off 6 bases at V and 4 bases at J, with 19 bases between the two ends. Germline V gene data show CDR1 as MRHNA and CDR2 as SNTAGT. As DNA, the CDR3 is TGTGCCAGCAGCCAACGCTCGGTCGGGGTTTACAATGAGCAGTTCTTC. Translated: CASSQRSVGVYNEQFF.

V usage is TRBV7-9 and J usage is TRBJ2-3, with D hard to call. The CDR3 length is 15 residues. Trimming removed 3 bases from V and 0 bases from J, with 10 bases in between. Germline V gene lookup returns CDR1 SEHNR and CDR2 FQNEAQ (reference sequence). CDR3 coding DNA: TGTGCCAGCAGCTTGGGCTTTTCTAGCACAGATACGCAGTATTTT. Translation: CASSLGFSSTDTQYF. Filled out from reference TRBV7-9 and TRBJ2-3, the complete variable domain reads DTGVSQNPRHKITKRGQNVTFRCDPISEHNRLYWYRQTLGQGPEFLTYFQNEAQLEKSRLLSDRFSAERPKGSFSTLEIQRTEQGDSAMYLCASSLGFSSTDTQYFGPGTRLTVL.

V and J are TRBV28 and TRBJ2-5; D is undetermined. The V gene lost 1 base and the J gene lost 3 bases, with 6 bases spanning the gap. Germline V gives CDR1 MDHEN, CDR2 SYDVKM. The CDR3 totals 13 residues. The CDR3 DNA reads TGTGCCAGCAGTTTATTGTCGGAAGAGACCCAGTACTTC. It encodes CASSLLSEETQYF.

The chain uses TRBV14 and TRBJ2-7; 11 bases agree with TRBD1. Germline loops: CDR1 SGHDN, CDR2 FVKESK. V lost 5 bases to trimming and J lost 1 base; unmatched junction nucleotides: 1. The CDR3 spans 14 residues. Here the CDR3 DNA reads TGTGCCAGCAGCGGGACAGGGGGTTCCTACGAGCAGTACGTC. This encodes CASSGTGGSYEQYV.

The chain is built from TRBV5-4 and TRBJ2-2; TRBD1 agrees at 9 bases. Germline-derived CDR1 and CDR2 are SGHNT and YYREEE (reference sequence). V shed 4 bases, J shed 5 bases, and the junction held 12 bases outside the gene matches. CDR3 length equals 17 residues. Here the CDR3 reads CASSLGPGQGGTGELFF. As DNA, the CDR3 is TGTGCCAGCAGCCTTGGACCGGGACAGGGAGGAACCGGGGAGCTGTTTTTT.

The chain recombines TRBV27 with TRBJ2-3; D unclear. The CDR3 consists of 13 residues. The V gene's germline CDR1 is MNHEY and CDR2 SMNVEV (reference sequence). Trimming stripped 7 bases from V and 2 bases from J, with 10 bases between. The CDR3 DNA sequence: TGTGCCAGCACCGGTACTATCACAGATACGCAGTATTTT. Amino acids: CASTGTITDTQYF.

The CDR3 loop reads CSVASGQGANTGELFF. Here the CDR3 DNA reads TGCAGCGTTGCGAGTGGACAGGGGGCGAACACCGGGGAGCTGTTTTTT. This chain joins TRBV29-1 and TRBJ2-2; 10 bases map to TRBD1. The CDR3 totals 16 residues. After removal of 4 bases from V and 0 bases from J, the junction contained 5 bases not matched to a gene. Germline CDR1 SQVTM, CDR2 ANQGSEA.

The rearrangement uses TRBV20-1 and TRBJ2-7; TRBD2 might be the D (5 bases). Germline CDR1 and CDR2: DFQATT and SNEGSKA (reference sequence). The CDR3 consists of 11 residues. Trimming cost V 2 bases and J 4 bases, with 6 bases left between them. The DNA of the CDR3 is TGCAGTGCTAGACGACTATACGAGCAGTACTTC. Translated, it gives CSARRLYEQYF.

This chain uses TRBV5-1 with TRBJ2-1; 10 positions match TRBD2. This CDR3 spans 16 amino acids. The ends lost 2 bases at V and 5 bases at J; junction bases unmatched: 7. Germline-derived CDR1 and CDR2 are SGHRS and YFSETQ. CDR3 loop: CASSFSSGRRDNEQFF. The DNA of the CDR3 is TGCGCCAGCAGCTTCTCTAGCGGGAGAAGGGACAATGAGCAGTTCTTC.